These 12 T cell receptor beta chains share one sample of origin, sequenced in a study of T cell responses to AZD1222 COVID-19 vaccine. Sequencing was performed with immunoSEQ multiplex PCR; in TCRdb, only in-frame clones are kept and a portion is missing. The sample includes some 120,000 clones, approximately 85% seen only once; the top ten take 3.5% to 4.5%. This specimen consisted of peripheral blood, obtained 28 days after the second AZD1222 dose. The receptors were gathered from an adult who received the AZD1222 COVID-19 vaccine.

The rearrangement joins TRBV12-3 or TRBV12-4 to TRBJ2-1; 13 bases are shared with TRBD2. The CDR3 loop spans 13 amino acids. Trimming took 8 bases from V and 15 from J; bases not matched to a gene: 10. The CDR3 loop is CASWTSGGPRLFF. The CDR3 nucleotides read TGTGCCAGCTGGACTAGCGGGGGCCCGAGATTGTTCTTC.

The genes are TRBV10-1 and TRBJ1-4, with 8 bases matching TRBD1. This CDR3 contains 13 residues. The germline V gene has CDR1 WNHNN and CDR2 SYGVQD (reference sequence). The V gene end was trimmed by 5 bases and the J gene end by 6 bases; junction bases not matched to a gene: 2. The CDR3 loop is CASSTTGDEKLFF. In nucleotides, the CDR3 is TGCGCCAGCAGTACGACAGGGGATGAAAAACTGTTTTTT.

V is TRBV19 and J is TRBJ2-7, with 11 bases fitting TRBD1. Germline V gives CDR1 LNHDA, CDR2 SQIVND (reference sequence). The trim removed 1 base at V and 3 bases at J, leaving 14 bases unmatched. The CDR3 is 19 amino acids. In DNA, the CDR3 is TGTGCCAGTAGTATAGGGCGTGTAGTGGACAGGGGGCGCATCTACGAGCAGTACTTC. Amino acid sequence: CASSIGRVVDRGRIYEQYF.

The CDR3 nucleotides read TGTGCCAGCAGGTTCACAGAGGCCACTGAAGCTTTCTTT. It translates to CASRFTEATEAFF. This sequence joins TRBV12-3 or TRBV12-4 and TRBJ1-1; no clear D. CDR3 length: 13 residues. V lost 6 bases and J lost 4, with 12 bases in between.

V usage is TRBV5-1 and J usage is TRBJ2-1; 11 bases match TRBD2. V lost 2 bases to trimming and J lost 5 bases; unmatched junction nucleotides: 3. Germline-derived CDR1 and CDR2 are SGHRS and YFSETQ. The length of the CDR3 is 15 residues. CDR3 region: CASSLLAGGHNEQFF. The CDR3 DNA follows: TGCGCCAGCAGCTTATTAGCGGGGGGGCACAATGAGCAGTTCTTC.

The chain employs TRBV7-9 and TRBJ1-6; tentatively, D is TRBD1 (6 bases). Germline loops: CDR1 SEHNR, CDR2 FQNEAQ (reference sequence). The CDR3 has 15 residues. V lost 3 bases and J 7 bases, leaving 13 bases between the germline ends. Here the CDR3 DNA reads TGTGCCAGCAGCTTCGGACAGACCAAAAATTCACCCCTCCACTTT. It is translated as CASSFGQTKNSPLHF.

The chain carries TRBV24-1 and TRBJ1-4, with 10 bases lining up with TRBD1. With V trimmed by 3 bases and J by 6 bases, 3 bases remained unmatched. Per the germline V gene, CDR1 is KGHDR and CDR2 is SFDVKD. This CDR3 region has 15 residues. The CDR3 loop reads CATSDPGTGDEKLFF. CDR3 sequence (DNA): TGTGCCACCAGTGATCCCGGGACAGGGGATGAAAAACTGTTTTTT.

The chain employs TRBV5-4 and TRBJ1-3; D not certain. This CDR3 is built from 14 residues. With 1 base removed from V and 4 bases from J, the gap between germline ends came to 9 bases. Germline V gives CDR1 SGHNT, CDR2 YYREEE (reference sequence). DNA of the CDR3: TGTGCCAGCAGCTTGTTGGCCGACGGAAACACCATATATTTT. It specifies CASSLLADGNTIYF.

The rearrangement joins TRBV12-3 or TRBV12-4 to TRBJ1-4; D ambiguous. This CDR3 has 13 residues. The germline V and J ends were trimmed by 5 bases and 5 bases, with 9 bases remaining between them. DNA of the CDR3: TGTGCCAGCAGTCCCGGAGTGAATGAAAAACTGTTTTTT. Its translation: CASSPGVNEKLFF.

The count of this clone is one. The rearrangement uses TRBV19 and TRBJ1-1, with D hard to call. The germline V gene encodes CDR1 LNHDA and CDR2 SQIVND (reference sequence). V dropped 3 bases and J dropped 0 bases, with 5 bases sitting between them. CDR3 length equals 13 residues. This CDR3 reads CASSIRMNTEAFF. CDR3 nucleotide sequence: TGTGCCAGTAGTATTAGAATGAACACTGAAGCTTTCTTT.

The chain links TRBV6-5 to TRBJ2-5, with D maybe TRBD2 (6 bases). V lost 6 bases to trimming and J lost 3 bases, with 11 bases between them. The germline V gene encodes CDR1 MNHEY and CDR2 SVGAGI. The CDR3 loop spans 13 amino acids. CDR3 DNA: TGTGCCAGCAGCGCGGGGTTAAAAGAGACCCAGTACTTC. Amino acid sequence: CASSAGLKETQYF.

The CDR3 here is CASRYDRTGRYEQYF. The CDR3 DNA reads as TGTGCCAGCAGATACGACCGGACAGGGCGATACGAGCAGTACTTC. V usage is TRBV6-5 and J usage is TRBJ2-7, with 8 bases that match TRBD1. The V segment lost 6 bases and the J segment 4 bases; nucleotides outside the gene matches: 11. The CDR3 is made up of 15 amino acids. The germline CDR1 and CDR2 sequences are MNHEY and SVGAGI.